These 22 T cell receptor beta chains originate from one sample sequenced in a study of blood T cell repertoires in COVID-19. Profiled with immunoSEQ multiplex PCR; TCRdb holds only in-frame clones, not every one. Of 200,000 to 250,000 clones detected, over 75% appear once; the ten largest clones hold 1.9%. The sequencing input was peripheral blood. The receptor set was obtained from a man in his forties with active or convalescent COVID-19.

This chain uses TRBV5-1 with TRBJ1-4; D may be TRBD1 (5 bases). Germline V gene data show CDR1 as SGHRS and CDR2 as YFSETQ. V gave up 0 bases and J gave up 8 bases, with 11 bases separating them. CDR3 length equals 14 residues. Here the CDR3 reads CASSLETVSEKLFF. The CDR3 DNA is TGCGCCAGCAGCTTGGAGACAGTCAGCGAAAAACTGTTTTTT.

The rearrangement uses TRBV12-3 or TRBV12-4 and TRBJ1-6, with a weak D call TRBD1 (5 bases). The CDR3 loop spans 12 amino acids. Deletions cut 4 bases from V and 7 bases from J, with 5 bases between. The CDR3 loop reads CASSSGNSPLHF. In DNA, the CDR3 is TGTGCCAGCAGTTCAGGGAATTCACCCCTCCACTTT.

In this sample, this clone turned up once. The V call is TRBV27, the J call TRBJ2-5, with 10 nucleotides matching TRBD2. V gave up 5 bases and J gave up 1 base; unmatched junction bases: 10. The CDR3 contains 17 residues. Germline CDR1 MNHEY, CDR2 SMNVEV (reference sequence). CDR3 bases: TGTGCCAGCAGTCTAGTCGGAGCGGGGGGGTTCCAAGAGACCCAGTACTTC. This encodes CASSLVGAGGFQETQYF.

The V call is TRBV28, the J call TRBJ1-5; 7 nucleotides line up with TRBD1. CDR3 length equals 12 residues. CDR1 and CDR2 (germline): MDHEN, SYDVKM. The V gene end was trimmed by 7 bases and the J gene end by 15 bases; junction bases not matched to a gene: 12. The CDR3, as DNA: TGTGCCAGCATGACAAACAGGGGAGTAGGGCATTTT. Translation: CASMTNRGVGHF.

The rearrangement uses TRBV5-6 and TRBJ1-2; 10 nucleotides line up with TRBD1. The CDR3 sequence is 15 residues long. Losses at the gene ends were 6 bases for V and 4 bases for J; bases not matched to a gene: 9. Germline V gene sequence: CDR1 SGHDT, CDR2 YYEEEE. The CDR3 here is CASNPRGDRGYGYTF. In DNA, the CDR3 is TGTGCCAGCAACCCCCGGGGGGACAGGGGCTATGGCTACACCTTC.

This chain joins TRBV28 and TRBJ1-2; 7 positions agree with TRBD1. V trimming: 4 bases; J trimming: 8 bases; junction bases outside the gene matches: 10. CDR1 and CDR2 (germline): MDHEN, SYDVKM. The CDR3 has 14 residues. Here the CDR3 DNA reads TGTGCCAGCAGTTCCCCTGGAGGGGGCGCGGGCTACACCTTC. As protein: CASSSPGGGAGYTF.

This chain links TRBV5-1 with TRBJ1-1; 7 nucleotides align to TRBD1. Germline V gene sequence: CDR1 SGHRS, CDR2 YFSETQ. The V and J ends lost 2 bases and 3 bases, in that order; junction bases with no gene match: 4. This CDR3 is built from 14 residues. The CDR3 reads CASSFSQGYTEAFF. The CDR3, as DNA: TGCGCCAGCAGCTTTTCACAGGGGTACACTGAAGCTTTCTTT.

J is TRBJ1-5 and V is TRBV7-3; 7 bases agree with TRBD1. Trimming took 5 bases from V and 0 from J; bases not matched to a gene: 4. In germline, CDR1 is SGHTA, CDR2 FQGTGA. The CDR3 is made up of 15 amino acids. CDR3 bases: TGTGCCAGCAGCCCGGGACAGCTTAGCAATCAGCCCCAGCATTTT. It yields the protein CASSPGQLSNQPQHF.

The chain recombines TRBV29-1 with TRBJ2-3; the D gene is possibly TRBD1 (6 bases). Looked up from germline, CDR1 is SQVTM and CDR2 is ANQGSEA. V was clipped by 6 bases and J by 3 bases, with 16 bases between them. CDR3 length equals 14 residues. The CDR3 spells CSVPWGQLTDTQYF. CDR3 bases: TGCAGCGTACCTTGGGGGCAGTTGACAGATACGCAGTATTTT.

The rearrangement uses TRBV28 and TRBJ1-2; D is unclear. V shed 2 bases and J shed 7 bases, with 17 bases lying between them. The CDR3 runs to 15 residues. Germline V gene data show CDR1 as MDHEN and CDR2 as SYDVKM. CDR3 nucleotide sequence: TGTGCCAGCAGTTTAAACTACGTACGGGGTAGTGGCTACACCTTC. Translating it yields CASSLNYVRGSGYTF.

The rearrangement links TRBV9 to TRBJ1-2; D not resolved. Germline CDR1 is SGDLS and CDR2 is YYNGEE. This CDR3 has 15 residues. The V and J ends lost 3 bases and 7 bases respectively, with 19 bases between them. Here the CDR3 DNA reads TGTGCCAGCAGCGCATTGCTCCGAGCAGAGGCTGGCTACACCTTC. Its protein is CASSALLRAEAGYTF. Filled out from reference TRBV9 and TRBJ1-2, the complete variable domain reads DSGVTQTPKHLITATGQRVTLRCSPRSGDLSVYWYQQSLDQGLQFLIQYYNGEERAKGNILERFSAQQFPDLHSELNLSSLELGDSALYFCASSALLRAEAGYTFGSGTRLTVV.

The gene calls are TRBV28 and TRBJ2-7, with 7 bases lining up with TRBD2. Per the germline V gene, CDR1 is MDHEN and CDR2 is SYDVKM. The V and J ends lost 8 bases and 1 base, in that order; junction bases with no gene match: 5. The CDR3 loop spans 13 amino acids. In DNA, the CDR3 is TGTGCCAGCTCCCGCGGGGGATCCTACGAGCAGTACTTC. This encodes CASSRGGSYEQYF. The full variable domain, its missing parts supplied by reference TRBV28 and TRBJ2-7, is DVKVTQSSRYLVKRTGEKVFLECVQDMDHENMFWYRQDPGLGLRLIYFSYDVKMKEKGDIPEGYSVSREKKERFSLILESASTNQTSMYLCASSRGGSYEQYFGPGTRLTVT.

The chain joins TRBV10-3 to TRBJ2-1; 10 nucleotides line up with TRBD2. The germline gives CDR1 ENHRY, CDR2 SYGVKD. This CDR3 is built from 17 residues. V lost 4 bases and J lost 4; bases outside the gene matches: 10. DNA of the CDR3: TGTGCCATCAGTGGCGCCAGCGGACTAGCGGAATACAATGAGCAGTTCTTC. Amino acids: CAISGASGLAEYNEQFF.

The V and J genes are TRBV7-2 and TRBJ1-2; the D is unclear. CDR3 length: 14 amino acids. Trimming took off 5 bases at V and 1 base at J, with 11 bases between the two ends. Germline loops: CDR1 SGHTA, CDR2 FQGNSA. This CDR3 is CASSLTGINYGYTF. The CDR3 coding sequence is TGTGCCAGCAGCCTGACGGGGATTAACTATGGCTACACCTTC.

This clone showed up just a few times. The CDR3: CASSRTGEGSGYTF. The CDR3 coding sequence is TGTGCCAGCAGCCGCACAGGGGAAGGAAGTGGCTACACCTTC. This chain uses TRBV7-9 with TRBJ1-2, with 7 nucleotides matching TRBD1. Trimming removed 5 bases from V and 7 bases from J; junction bases left unmatched: 10. This CDR3 region has 14 residues. CDR1 and CDR2 from the germline V gene are SEHNR and FQNEAQ (reference sequence).

V and J are TRBV7-2 and TRBJ1-5; tentative D call: TRBD1 (6 bases). Germline loops: CDR1 SGHTA, CDR2 FQGNSA. The germline V and J ends were trimmed by 1 base and 6 bases, with 16 bases remaining between them. There are 16 residues in the CDR3. The DNA for the CDR3 is TGTGCCAGCAGCTTAGTTGCACGGGGGGCTCGTCAGCCCCAGCATTTT. Translation gives CASSLVARGARQPQHF. Variable domain in full (rest from reference TRBV7-2 and TRBJ1-5): GAGVSQSPSNKVTEKGKDVELRCDPISGHTALYWYRQSLGQGLEFLIYFQGNSAPDKSGLPSDRFSAERTGGSVSTLTIQRTQQEDSAVYLCASSLVARGARQPQHFGDGTRLSIL.

V usage is TRBV5-1 and J usage is TRBJ1-1, with 8 bases fitting TRBD1. The CDR3 is 15 residues long. V lost 0 bases and J lost 4; bases outside the gene matches: 5. Germline CDR1 SGHRS, CDR2 YFSETQ. The CDR3 loop reads CASSLVAGGPTEAFF. The CDR3 nucleotides read TGCGCCAGCAGCTTGGTGGCAGGGGGCCCCACTGAAGCTTTCTTT.

The chain joins TRBV28 to TRBJ1-6; 7 bases align to TRBD1. CDR1 and CDR2 from the germline V gene are MDHEN and SYDVKM. The V segment lost 10 bases and the J segment 7 bases; nucleotides outside the gene matches: 13. The length of the CDR3 is 15 residues. The DNA of the CDR3 is TGTGCCACAGAAGTAAAAGACAGGGCAAATTCACCCCTCCACTTT. Its protein product is CATEVKDRANSPLHF.

This clone occurred once. The chain carries TRBV19 and TRBJ1-1; D remains unclear. Germline loops: CDR1 LNHDA, CDR2 SQIVND (reference sequence). CDR3 length: 14 residues. V was trimmed by 7 bases and J by 8 bases, leaving 20 bases between them. This chain's CDR3 is CASTNTREFQEAFF. The CDR3 DNA reads as TGTGCCAGTACGAATACACGGGAGTTTCAAGAAGCTTTCTTT.

The CDR3 DNA follows: TGTGCCAGCACTGCAGGCCTTAACTATGGCTACACCTTC. Residues: CASTAGLNYGYTF. V gene TRBV28 combines with J gene TRBJ1-2; D is unresolved. The CDR3 is 13 amino acids. CDR1 and CDR2 from the germline V gene are MDHEN and SYDVKM. The V and J ends lost 7 bases and 1 base respectively, with 10 bases between them.

This chain uses TRBV5-5 with TRBJ2-2; TRBD2 matches at 8 bases. The CDR3 is 14 residues long. CDR1 and CDR2 from the germline V gene are SGHKS and YYEKEE (reference sequence). V lost 5 bases to trimming and J lost 4 bases; unmatched junction nucleotides: 4. The CDR3 region is CASRPLAGTGELFF. CDR3 DNA sequence: TGTGCCAGCAGGCCCCTAGCGGGCACCGGGGAGCTGTTTTTT. Full variable domain (rest looked up from reference TRBV5-5 and TRBJ2-2): DAGVTQSPTHLIKTRGQQVTLRCSPISGHKSVSWYQQVLGQGPQFIFQYYEKEERGRGNFPDRFSARQFPNYSSELNVNALLLGDSALYLCASRPLAGTGELFFGEGSRLTVL.

V and J are TRBV4-1 and TRBJ1-2; TRBD1 aligns across 7 bases. Germline CDR1 is MGHRA and CDR2 is YSYEKL. The CDR3 runs 17 residues. V was pared by 4 bases and J by 4 bases, with 15 bases of the junction left unmatched. The CDR3 region is CASSLRKLDRDPYGYTF. In nucleotides, the CDR3 is TGCGCCAGCAGCCTCAGGAAACTTGACAGGGATCCCTATGGCTACACCTTC.